This T cell receptor (beta chain) is from a study of CD8 T cells in ankylosing spondylitis. This clonotype was found many times. Its specificity is not known. Libraries for TCR beta were made by quantitative 5'-RACE with molecular barcodes. TCRdb processed the 5' RACE reads anew with MiXCR; each CDR3 protein has one entry. The data hold 200,000 to 250,000 distinct CDR3 sequences, with about 6.7% observed a single time. General study points: A number of the motif variants had already been described in reactive arthritis synovial fluid and blood. One TCR beta motif, made up of roughly eight highly homologous variants, appeared characteristic of ankylosing spondylitis blood.

This TCR was sampled from a male donor with ankylosing spondylitis. Sequencing was carried out using blood, either unsorted or a sorted T cell fraction (not recorded which).

This chain's CDR3 is CASSVGDGPYEQYF. For the CDR3, the DNA is TGTGCCAGCAGCGTAGGTGACGGACCCTACGAGCAGTACTTC. The chain employs TRBV9 and TRBJ2-7; D gene uncertain. The ends were cut back, 0 bases at V and 2 bases at J, with 9 bases in the middle. Germline V gene sequence: CDR1 SGDLS, CDR2 YYNGEE. The CDR3 has 14 amino acids.